One and the same sample provided the 20 T cell receptor beta chains below, sequenced in a study of blood T cell repertoires in COVID-19. The data were produced by immunoSEQ multiplex PCR, yet TCRdb's version contains in-frame clones alone and is incomplete. The sample has roughly 59,000 clones, around four fifths seen once. The sequenced sample consisted of peripheral blood. The receptors derive from an elderly woman with acute or convalescent COVID-19.

The genes are TRBV2 and TRBJ1-2; 11 bases agree with TRBD1. The CDR3 is 17 residues long. Germline CDR1 SNHLY, CDR2 FYNNEI. Trimming cost V 3 bases and J 4 bases; bases outside gene matches: 10. CDR3 DNA sequence: TGTGCCAGCAGTGATCCTGTGGACAGGGGGCAGGTCTATGGCTACACCTTC. Its protein product is CASSDPVDRGQVYGYTF.

The rearrangement links TRBV19 to TRBJ2-1; D is perhaps TRBD1 (5 bases). The germline CDR1 and CDR2 sequences are LNHDA and SQIVND (reference sequence). The CDR3 has 15 amino acids. V lost 7 bases to trimming and J lost 0 bases, with 13 bases between them. In DNA, the CDR3 is TGTGCCAGTACCCGACAGATGAGCTCCTACAATGAGCAGTTCTTC. Translation gives CASTRQMSSYNEQFF.

The V call is TRBV2, the J call TRBJ1-1, with D possibly matching TRBD1 (6 bases). The CDR3 spans 14 residues. Germline CDR1 SNHLY, CDR2 FYNNEI. The V end was cut by 1 base, the J end by 5 bases, with 11 bases between. The CDR3 coding sequence is TGTGCCAGCAGTGAAGGCAGGGGTCGAACTGAAGCTTTCTTT. Encoded protein: CASSEGRGRTEAFF.

The chain uses TRBV7-6 and TRBJ2-3, with 8 bases identical to TRBD1. Germline-derived CDR1 and CDR2 are SGHVS and FNYEAQ. The V segment lost 5 bases and the J segment 4 bases; nucleotides outside the gene matches: 2. CDR3 length equals 13 residues. Here the CDR3 DNA reads TGTGCCAGCAGCGAACAGGGGGCAGATACGCAGTATTTT. It specifies CASSEQGADTQYF.

In its sample, this clone was seen once. This CDR3 reads CASSPDPRGQFSPLHF. As DNA, the CDR3 is TGTGCCAGCAGCCCCGACCCCAGGGGGCAGTTTTCACCCCTCCACTTT. The chain has TRBV9 and TRBJ1-6; 8 bases map to TRBD1. Germline lookup yields CDR1 SGDLS and CDR2 YYNGEE. V was clipped by 4 bases and J by 9 bases; unmatched bases: 12. The CDR3 contains 16 residues.

The V and J genes are TRBV7-8 and TRBJ1-2; 10 positions agree with TRBD1. CDR1 and CDR2 from the germline V gene are SGHVS and FQNEAQ. The CDR3 runs to 16 residues. V shed 6 bases and J 1 base; nucleotides not matched to a gene: 8. The CDR3 bases are TGTGCCAGCAGTTGGGAGACAGGGGGCAGTAACTATGGCTACACCTTC. It yields the protein CASSWETGGSNYGYTF.

The chain is built from TRBV11-2 and TRBJ2-1; a possible D gene is TRBD1 (5 bases). Germline CDR1 SGHAT, CDR2 FQNNGV. The V end was cut by 3 bases, the J end by 4 bases, with 16 bases between. The CDR3 is 16 residues long. The CDR3 spells CASSFRVAPQYNEQFF. In DNA form, the CDR3 reads TGTGCCAGCAGCTTCAGGGTAGCCCCCCAATACAATGAGCAGTTCTTC.

This clone has only a few counts. This sequence joins TRBV7-9 and TRBJ2-3; D is perhaps TRBD2 (5 bases). The CDR3 totals 14 residues. CDR1 and CDR2 from the germline V gene are SEHNR and FQNEAQ (reference sequence). Trimming pared 4 bases from V and 2 bases from J, leaving 10 bases between. DNA for the CDR3: TGTGCCAGCAGCTCCAGCCGGGACACAGATACGCAGTATTTT. Its protein product is CASSSSRDTDTQYF.

The chain recombines TRBV30 with TRBJ2-7; D is possibly TRBD1 (5 bases). Trimming shortened V by 1 base and J by 3 bases, and 10 bases separated the two germline ends. The CDR3 consists of 13 residues. Germline V gene lookup returns CDR1 GTSNPN and CDR2 SVGIG (reference sequence). The DNA of the CDR3 is TGTGCCTGGAGTGAGGGGATTGGCTACGAGCAGTACTTC. Translating gives CAWSEGIGYEQYF.

The chain carries TRBV9 and TRBJ2-2; D gene uncertain. The CDR3 is 15 residues long. V was cut by 0 bases and J by 1 base, with 7 bases left in between. From germline, CDR1 is SGDLS and CDR2 YYNGEE. The CDR3 DNA follows: TGTGCCAGCAGCGTAGCTGTACTGAACACCGGGGAGCTGTTTTTT. Protein: CASSVAVLNTGELFF.

This chain connects TRBV7-7 to TRBJ2-5; D is unresolved. V dropped 1 base and J dropped 3 bases, with 6 bases sitting between them. CDR3 size: 13 residues. The germline V gene has CDR1 SSHAT and CDR2 FNYEAQ (reference sequence). CDR3 sequence reads: CASSLGTKETQYF. CDR3 in DNA: TGTGCCAGCAGCTTAGGAACAAAAGAGACCCAGTACTTC.

The chain carries TRBV6-5 and TRBJ2-7; 7 positions match TRBD1. CDR3 size: 15 residues. Trimming took 5 bases from V and 2 from J; bases not matched to a gene: 9. Germline values: CDR1 MNHEY, CDR2 SVGAGI. CDR3: CASSPVRDRTYEQYF. CDR3 DNA: TGTGCCAGCAGTCCGGTCCGGGACAGAACCTACGAGCAGTACTTC.

The J gene is TRBJ1-2, the V gene TRBV5-1, with D possibly being TRBD1 (5 bases). The CDR3 is 14 residues long. From germline, CDR1 is SGHRS and CDR2 YFSETQ. V was pared by 0 bases and J by 5 bases, with 11 bases between. The CDR3 sequence: CASSLVGAEYGYTF. The CDR3 DNA reads TGCGCCAGCAGCTTGGTTGGGGCAGAGTATGGCTACACCTTC.

V gene TRBV4-1 combines with J gene TRBJ1-3; D ambiguous. Germline V CDR1 and CDR2: MGHRA, YSYEKL. The V and J ends lost 3 bases and 0 bases respectively, with 15 bases between them. The length of the CDR3 is 17 residues. CDR3 in DNA: TGCGCCAGCAGCCATTTCTTTGAACATTCCTCTGGAAACACCATATATTTT. This gives the protein CASSHFFEHSSGNTIYF.

The chain employs TRBV4-2 and TRBJ1-2; 8 bases line up with TRBD1. In germline, CDR1 is LGHNA, CDR2 YNFKEQ. Trimming took 5 bases from V and 1 from J; bases not matched to a gene: 9. The CDR3 contains 16 residues. CDR3 sequence: CASSNTDRAFNYGYTF. The CDR3 coding sequence is TGTGCCAGCAGCAACACGGACAGGGCCTTTAACTATGGCTACACCTTC.

This rearrangement joins TRBV5-1 to TRBJ1-1, with 8 bases identical to TRBD1. V shed 2 bases and J 4 bases; nucleotides not matched to a gene: 4. The CDR3 sequence is 14 residues long. CDR1 and CDR2 from the germline V gene are SGHRS and YFSETQ. The CDR3 loop reads CASSFNQGATEAFF. CDR3 in DNA: TGCGCCAGCAGCTTTAATCAGGGGGCCACTGAAGCTTTCTTT.

This chain connects TRBV18 to TRBJ2-5, with D perhaps matching TRBD2 (6 bases). With 3 bases removed from V and 4 bases from J, the gap between germline ends came to 9 bases. This CDR3 spans 13 amino acids. Per the germline V gene, CDR1 is KGHSH and CDR2 is LQKENI. CDR3 nucleotides: TGTGCCAGCTCACCGGGACTCCGAGAGACCCAGTACTTC. As protein: CASSPGLRETQYF.

V usage is TRBV5-1 and J usage is TRBJ1-3; a possible D gene is TRBD1 (6 bases). Trimming left V 1 base short and J 2 bases short, with 13 bases between. The CDR3 runs 16 residues. From germline, CDR1 is SGHRS and CDR2 YFSETQ. The CDR3 loop reads CASSLRTADTGNTIYF. Here the CDR3 DNA reads TGCGCCAGCAGCTTGAGGACAGCGGACACTGGAAACACCATATATTTT.

The chain carries TRBV24-1 and TRBJ2-1; 7 nucleotides line up with TRBD2. The V and J ends lost 8 bases and 15 bases, in that order; junction bases with no gene match: 6. The CDR3 runs to 10 residues. The germline V gene has CDR1 KGHDR and CDR2 SFDVKD. This chain's CDR3 is CATIRDYPFF. For the CDR3, the DNA is TGTGCCACCATTAGGGACTATCCGTTCTTC.

V usage is TRBV13 and J usage is TRBJ1-2; unclear D gene. V lost 6 bases and J lost 5, with 16 bases in between. This CDR3 has 14 amino acids. Germline V CDR1 and CDR2: PRHDT, FYEKMQ (reference sequence). CDR3 amino acids: CASSPGEAEYGYTF. CDR3 bases: TGTGCCAGCAGTCCTGGGGAGGCAGAATATGGCTACACCTTC. Full variable domain (missing parts from reference TRBV13 and TRBJ1-2): AAGVIQSPRHLIKEKRETATLKCYPIPRHDTVYWYQQGPGQDPQFLISFYEKMQSDKGSIPDRFSAQQFSDYHSELNMSSLELGDSALYFCASSPGEAEYGYTFGSGTRLTVV.